This T cell receptor beta chain was retrieved from a study of molecular identifiers for immune sequencing clone quantification. Previously described methods and listed TCR primers were used for bulk TCR libraries. TCRdb reanalysed the PCR reads using MiXCR and keeps one entry per CDR3 protein. The sample records approximately 550,000 distinct CDR3 sequences, 25% being singletons. This clonotype was seen a few times. CDR1 is ENHRY, CDR2 SYGVKD, per germline. The CDR3 is 15 residues long. Trimming removed 6 bases from V and 0 bases from J, with 11 bases in between. Input material: naive CD8+ T cells from blood, with Jurkat cell RNA spiked in. Documented subset: FACS-sorted CD8+CD4-CCR7+CD45RA+ naive T cells. The chain has TRBV10-3 and TRBJ1-4; D is unclear. This sequence originates from a human donor in good health. Some libraries in this study had Jurkat cell RNA spiked in. The chain's CDR3 is CAIRGYWTTNEKLFF. Written as DNA, the CDR3 is TGTGCCATCAGGGGATACTGGACAACTAATGAAAAACTGTTTTTT.